Listed here is a single T cell receptor (beta chain). The target antigen is unknown. A multiplex PCR was run with 60 Vbeta primers and 13 Jbeta primers. Using immunoSEQ multiplex PCR, the repertoire was profiled, and TCRdb retains in-frame clones only, with some absent. Counted here are some 57,000 clones, around 52% occurring once; the ten biggest clones make up 10% to 15%. These data come from a study of cytomegalovirus exposure and HLA in healthy donors. Points from the study as a whole: Later analysis reportedly placed an Asian-associated ancestry cluster below the roughly 670-donor mean in N-insertions. Associated with cytomegalovirus, according to the listing, were fewer than 200 TCR beta chains. Generally TCR sequences proved uncommon, though certain public TCRs appeared in numerous donors. The majority of CMV-associated TCR beta chains were reported as apparently HLA-restricted in a later analysis.

CDR1 is SGHNT, CDR2 YENEEA, per germline. The CDR3 runs to 13 residues. V lost 1 base to trimming and J lost 8 bases, with 11 bases between them. The sequence came from a human donor in good health. This chain joins TRBV11-3 and TRBJ1-2, with D uncertain. Material for sequencing was PBMCs. This CDR3 is CASSLAAGRGYTF. The CDR3, as DNA: TGTGCCAGCAGCTTAGCTGCAGGCCGGGGCTACACCTTC. The full variable domain, its missing parts supplied by reference TRBV11-3 and TRBJ1-2, is EAGVVQSPRYKIIEKKQPVAFWCNPISGHNTLYWYLQNLGQGPELLIRYENEEAVDDSQLPKDRFSAERLKGVDSTLKIQPAELGDSAVYLCASSLAAGRGYTFGSGTRLTVV.